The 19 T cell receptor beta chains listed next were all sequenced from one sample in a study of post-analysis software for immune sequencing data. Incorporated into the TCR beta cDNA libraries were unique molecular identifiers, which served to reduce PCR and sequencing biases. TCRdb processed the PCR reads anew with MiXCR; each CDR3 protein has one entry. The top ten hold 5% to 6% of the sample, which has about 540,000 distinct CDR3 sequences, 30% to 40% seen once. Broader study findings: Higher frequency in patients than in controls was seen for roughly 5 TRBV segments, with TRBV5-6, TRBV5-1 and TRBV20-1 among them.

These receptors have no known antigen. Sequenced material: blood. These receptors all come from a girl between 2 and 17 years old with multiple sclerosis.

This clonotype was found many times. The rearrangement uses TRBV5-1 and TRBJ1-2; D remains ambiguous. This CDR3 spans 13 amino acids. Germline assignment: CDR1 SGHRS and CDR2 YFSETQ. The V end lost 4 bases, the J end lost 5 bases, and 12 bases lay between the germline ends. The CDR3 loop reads CASSPDQSYGYTF. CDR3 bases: TGCGCCAGCAGCCCGGACCAAAGTTATGGCTACACCTTC.

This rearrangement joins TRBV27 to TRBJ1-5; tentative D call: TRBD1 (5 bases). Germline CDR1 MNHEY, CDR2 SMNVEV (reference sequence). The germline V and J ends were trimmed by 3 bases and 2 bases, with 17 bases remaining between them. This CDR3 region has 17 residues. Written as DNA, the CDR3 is TGTGCCAGCAGTTTTACGGGAGAGGGGAAGGGCAATCAGCCCCAGCATTTT. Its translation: CASSFTGEGKGNQPQHF.

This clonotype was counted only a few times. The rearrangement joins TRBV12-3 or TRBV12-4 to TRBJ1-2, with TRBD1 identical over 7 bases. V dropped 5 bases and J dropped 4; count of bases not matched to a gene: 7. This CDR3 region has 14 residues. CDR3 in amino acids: CASSRDSMGYGYTF. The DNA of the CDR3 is TGTGCCAGCAGTCGGGACAGTATGGGCTATGGCTACACCTTC.

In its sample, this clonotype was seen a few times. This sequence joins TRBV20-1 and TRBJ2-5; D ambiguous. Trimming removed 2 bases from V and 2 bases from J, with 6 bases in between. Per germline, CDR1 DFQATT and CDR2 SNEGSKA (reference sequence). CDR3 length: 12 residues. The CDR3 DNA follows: TGCAGTGCTAGAATCCCACAAGAGACCCAGTACTTC. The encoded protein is CSARIPQETQYF.

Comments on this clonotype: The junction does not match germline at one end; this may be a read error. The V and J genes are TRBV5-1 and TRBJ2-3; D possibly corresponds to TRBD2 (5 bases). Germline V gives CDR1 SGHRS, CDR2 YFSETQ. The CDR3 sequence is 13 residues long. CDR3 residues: CAGSLEAVDTQYF. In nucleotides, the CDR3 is TGCGCCGGCAGCTTGGAAGCGGTAGATACGCAGTATTTT.

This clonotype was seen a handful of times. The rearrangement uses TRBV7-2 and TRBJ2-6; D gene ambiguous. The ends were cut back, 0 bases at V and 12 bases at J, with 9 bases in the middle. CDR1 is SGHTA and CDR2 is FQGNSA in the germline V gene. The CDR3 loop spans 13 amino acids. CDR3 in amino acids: CASSLALGSVLTF. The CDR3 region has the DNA TGTGCCAGCAGCTTAGCCCTCGGGTCCGTCCTGACTTTC.

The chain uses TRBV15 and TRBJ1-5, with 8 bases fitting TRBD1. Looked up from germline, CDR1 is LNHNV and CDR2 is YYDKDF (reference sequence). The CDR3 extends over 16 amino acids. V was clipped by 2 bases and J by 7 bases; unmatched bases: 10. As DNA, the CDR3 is TGTGCCACCAGCAGACTACCGGGACAGGATGAACAGCCCCAGCATTTT. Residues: CATSRLPGQDEQPQHF.

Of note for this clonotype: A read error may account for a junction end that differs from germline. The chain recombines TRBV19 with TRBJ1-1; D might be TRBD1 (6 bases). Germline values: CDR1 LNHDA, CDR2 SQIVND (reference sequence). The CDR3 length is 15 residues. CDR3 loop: CASSIWGGANTKAFF. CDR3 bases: TGTGCCAGTAGTATTTGGGGGGGCGCTAACACTAAAGCTTTCTTT. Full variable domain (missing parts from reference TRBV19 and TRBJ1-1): DGGITQSPKYLFRKEGQNVTLSCEQNLNHDAMYWYRQDPGQGLRLIYYSQIVNDFQKGDIAEGYSVSREKKESFPLTVTSAQKNPTAFYLCASSIWGGANTKAFFGQGTRLTVV.

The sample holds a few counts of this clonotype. The CDR3 here is CASSLAPPGLGGDEQFF. CDR3 in DNA: TGTGCCAGCAGTTTAGCGCCCCCCGGGCTTGGGGGAGATGAGCAGTTCTTC. The chain has TRBV28 and TRBJ2-1, with D possibly called TRBD1 or TRBD2 (5 bases each). This CDR3 comprises 17 residues. Per the germline V gene, CDR1 is MDHEN and CDR2 is SYDVKM. Between the trimmed V and J ends, which lost 2 bases and 8 bases, there was a span of 22 bases.

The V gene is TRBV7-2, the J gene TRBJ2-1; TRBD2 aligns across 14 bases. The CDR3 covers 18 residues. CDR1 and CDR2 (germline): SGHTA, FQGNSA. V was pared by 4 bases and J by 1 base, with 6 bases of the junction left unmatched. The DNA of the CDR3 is TGTGCCAGCAGCTCGGCCCGACTAGCGGGGGGGTCCTACAATGAGCAGTTCTTC. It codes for CASSSARLAGGSYNEQFF. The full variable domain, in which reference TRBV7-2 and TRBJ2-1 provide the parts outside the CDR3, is GAGVSQSPSNKVTEKGKDVELRCDPISGHTALYWYRQSLGQGLEFLIYFQGNSAPDKSGLPSDRFSAERTGGSVSTLTIQRTQQEDSAVYLCASSSARLAGGSYNEQFFGPGTRLTVL.

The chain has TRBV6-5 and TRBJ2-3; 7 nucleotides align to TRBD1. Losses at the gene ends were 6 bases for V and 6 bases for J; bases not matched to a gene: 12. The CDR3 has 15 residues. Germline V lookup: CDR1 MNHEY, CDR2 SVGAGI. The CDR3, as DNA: TGTGCCAGCAGAGAAGACAGGGTTCTTGGCGATACGCAGTATTTT. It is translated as CASREDRVLGDTQYF.

This CDR3 is CSAPGPTEAFF. CDR3 coding DNA: TGCAGTGCCCCTGGACCCACTGAAGCTTTCTTT. The rearrangement uses TRBV20-1 and TRBJ1-1; D gene unclear. The CDR3 covers 11 residues. The germline CDR1 and CDR2 sequences are DFQATT and SNEGSKA (reference sequence). Trimming removed 6 bases at V and 4 bases at J, with 9 bases between.

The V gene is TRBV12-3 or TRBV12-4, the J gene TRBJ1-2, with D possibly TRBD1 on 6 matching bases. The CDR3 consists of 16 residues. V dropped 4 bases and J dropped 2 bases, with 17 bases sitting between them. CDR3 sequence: CASSSRGGGGNYGYTF. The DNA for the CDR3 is TGTGCCAGCAGTTCCCGGGGAGGGGGTGGGAACTATGGCTACACCTTC.

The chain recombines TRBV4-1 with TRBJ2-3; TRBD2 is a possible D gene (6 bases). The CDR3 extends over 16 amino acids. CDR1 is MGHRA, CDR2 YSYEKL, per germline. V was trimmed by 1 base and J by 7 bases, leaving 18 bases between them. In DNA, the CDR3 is TGCGCCAGCAGCCAAGGGGTCGGGCTAGCGCAGCATACGCAGTATTTT. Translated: CASSQGVGLAQHTQYF.

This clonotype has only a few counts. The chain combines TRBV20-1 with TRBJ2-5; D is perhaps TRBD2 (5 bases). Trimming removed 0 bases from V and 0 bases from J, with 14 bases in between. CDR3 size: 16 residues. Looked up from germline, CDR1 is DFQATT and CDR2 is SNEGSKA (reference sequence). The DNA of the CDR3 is TGCAGTGCTAGAGATTTGGACGGGATATACCAAGAGACCCAGTACTTC. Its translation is CSARDLDGIYQETQYF.

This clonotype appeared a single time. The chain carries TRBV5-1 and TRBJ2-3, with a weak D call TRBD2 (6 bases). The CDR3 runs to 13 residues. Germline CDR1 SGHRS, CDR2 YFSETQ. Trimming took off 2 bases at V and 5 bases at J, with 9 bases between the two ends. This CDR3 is CASSFPGGDTQYF. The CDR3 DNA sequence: TGCGCCAGCAGCTTCCCCGGGGGAGATACGCAGTATTTT. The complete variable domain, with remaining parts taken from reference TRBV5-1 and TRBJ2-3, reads KAGVTQTPRYLIKTRGQQVTLSCSPISGHRSVSWYQQTPGQGLQFLFEYFSETQRNKGNFPGRFSGRQFSNSRSEMNVSTLELGDSALYLCASSFPGGDTQYFGPGTRLTVL.

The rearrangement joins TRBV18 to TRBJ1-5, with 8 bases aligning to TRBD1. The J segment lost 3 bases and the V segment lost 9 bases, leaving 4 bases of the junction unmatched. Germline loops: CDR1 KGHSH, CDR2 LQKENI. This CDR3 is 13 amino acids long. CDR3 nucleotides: TGTGCCAGTACAGGGGGTCCCAATCAGCCCCAGCATTTT. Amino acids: CASTGGPNQPQHF.

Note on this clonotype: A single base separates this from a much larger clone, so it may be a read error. In nucleotides, the CDR3 is TGTGCCAGCAGGCCAACGGACAGGGGCGAGACCCAGTACTTC. Translating gives CASRPTDRGETQYF. J is TRBJ2-5 and V is TRBV6-6, with 9 positions matching TRBD1. Unmatched junction bases numbered 7, after V lost 6 bases and J lost 5 bases. CDR1 is MNHNY and CDR2 is SVGAGI in the germline V gene (reference sequence). The CDR3 extends over 14 amino acids.

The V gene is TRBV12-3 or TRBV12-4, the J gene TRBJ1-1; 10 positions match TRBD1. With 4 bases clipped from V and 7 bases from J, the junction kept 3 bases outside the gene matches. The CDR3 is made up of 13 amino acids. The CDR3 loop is CASSYRDRGEAFF. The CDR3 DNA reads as TGTGCCAGCAGTTACCGGGACAGGGGTGAAGCTTTCTTT.